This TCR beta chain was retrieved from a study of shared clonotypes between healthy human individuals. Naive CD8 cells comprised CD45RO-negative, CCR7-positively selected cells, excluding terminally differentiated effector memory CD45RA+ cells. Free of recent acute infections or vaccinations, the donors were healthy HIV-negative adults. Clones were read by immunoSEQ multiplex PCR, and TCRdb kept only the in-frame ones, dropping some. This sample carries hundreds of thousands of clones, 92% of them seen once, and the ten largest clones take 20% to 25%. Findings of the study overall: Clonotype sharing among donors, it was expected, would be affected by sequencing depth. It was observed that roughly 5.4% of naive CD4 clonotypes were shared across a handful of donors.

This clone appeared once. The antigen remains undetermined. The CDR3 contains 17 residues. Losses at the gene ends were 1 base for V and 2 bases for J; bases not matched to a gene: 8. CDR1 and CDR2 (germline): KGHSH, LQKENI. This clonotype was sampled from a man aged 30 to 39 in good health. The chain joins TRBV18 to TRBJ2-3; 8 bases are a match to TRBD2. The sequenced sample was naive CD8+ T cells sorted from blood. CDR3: CASSPRSTSVSTDTQYF. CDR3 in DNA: TGTGCCAGCTCACCACGATCGACTAGCGTCTCCACAGATACGCAGTATTTT.